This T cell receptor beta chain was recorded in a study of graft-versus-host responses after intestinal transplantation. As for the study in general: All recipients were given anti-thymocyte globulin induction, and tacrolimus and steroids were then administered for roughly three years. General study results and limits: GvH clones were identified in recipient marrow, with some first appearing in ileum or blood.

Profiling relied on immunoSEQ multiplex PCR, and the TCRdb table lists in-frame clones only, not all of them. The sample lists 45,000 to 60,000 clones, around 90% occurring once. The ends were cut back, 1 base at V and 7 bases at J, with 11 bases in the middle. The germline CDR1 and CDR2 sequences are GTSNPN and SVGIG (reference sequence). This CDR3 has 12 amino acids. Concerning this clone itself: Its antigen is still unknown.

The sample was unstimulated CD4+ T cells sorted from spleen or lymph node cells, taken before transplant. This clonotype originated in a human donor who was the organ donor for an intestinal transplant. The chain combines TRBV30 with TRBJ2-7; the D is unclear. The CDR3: CAWSALLGEQYF. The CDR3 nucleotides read TGTGCCTGGAGTGCCCTCCTGGGGGAGCAGTACTTC.